The next 13 T cell receptor beta chains were all read from a single sample in a study of cytomegalovirus exposure and HLA in healthy donors. Measured with immunoSEQ multiplex PCR; TCRdb has only the in-frame clones, and not every one. Here the sample spans more than 120,000 clones, around 84% being singletons. Sequenced material: PBMCs. The receptors were gathered from a young man in good health and CMV-seropositive.

The chain is built from TRBV27 and TRBJ1-6; no firm D call. The CDR3 is 15 residues long. Trimming took 5 bases from V and 5 from J, leaving 13 bases between them. Germline V gene sequence: CDR1 MNHEY, CDR2 SMNVEV (reference sequence). The CDR3 here is CASSPPRAHNSPLHF. The CDR3 bases are TGTGCCAGCAGTCCCCCGCGGGCCCATAATTCACCCCTCCACTTT.

The chain recombines TRBV11-2 with TRBJ2-1; TRBD1 aligns across 8 bases. Germline V gene data show CDR1 as SGHAT and CDR2 as FQNNGV. V was pared by 0 bases and J by 7 bases, with 14 bases of the junction left unmatched. The CDR3 spans 18 residues. CDR3 amino acids: CASSLERFLGQGNNEQFF. The CDR3 nucleotides read TGTGCCAGCAGCTTAGAACGGTTCCTAGGACAGGGAAATAATGAGCAGTTCTTC.

The rearrangement uses TRBV9 and TRBJ2-1; TRBD2 aligns across 11 bases. This CDR3 comprises 21 residues. CDR1 and CDR2 (germline): SGDLS, YYNGEE. The V and J ends lost 4 bases and 0 bases, in that order; junction bases with no gene match: 18. CDR3 sequence (DNA): TGTGCCAGCAGCCCCAACTCCTCAGCTAGCGGGGGGCTTAGCTCCTACAATGAGCAGTTCTTC. This gives the protein CASSPNSSASGGLSSYNEQFF.

This rearrangement joins TRBV5-1 to TRBJ1-3; 9 bases map to TRBD1. The CDR3 covers 16 residues. Germline V gene sequence: CDR1 SGHRS, CDR2 YFSETQ. The ends lost 4 bases at V and 2 bases at J; junction bases unmatched: 7. CDR3 residues: CASSHRDRAAGNTIYF. For the CDR3, the DNA is TGCGCCAGCAGCCACCGGGACAGGGCGGCTGGAAACACCATATATTTT.

This chain uses TRBV19 with TRBJ1-5, with 8 positions matching TRBD1. CDR1 is LNHDA and CDR2 is SQIVND in the germline V gene (reference sequence). This CDR3 is built from 14 residues. The V gene end was trimmed by 6 bases and the J gene end by 4 bases; junction bases not matched to a gene: 5. The DNA of the CDR3 is TGTGCCAGTAGCCCAACAGGGGGAAATCAGCCCCAGCATTTT. Amino acid sequence: CASSPTGGNQPQHF.

A word on this clone: The junction shows a germline mismatch at one end, possibly a read error. This sequence joins TRBV7-7 and TRBJ2-5; the D gene is possibly TRBD2 (5 bases). This CDR3 region has 14 residues. CDR1 and CDR2 from the germline V gene are SSHAT and FNYEAQ (reference sequence). The CDR3: CASSLARFQETQYF. CDR3 DNA: TGTGCTAGCAGCCTAGCACGGTTCCAAGAGACCCAGTACTTC. The full variable domain, its missing parts supplied by reference TRBV7-7 and TRBJ2-5, is GAGVSQSPRYKVTKRGQDVTLRCDPISSHATLYWYQQALGQGPEFLTYFNYEAQPDKSGLPSDRFSAERPEGSISTLTIQRTEQRDSAMYRCASSLARFQETQYFGPGTRLLVL.

The V call is TRBV5-4, the J call TRBJ2-5; TRBD1 agrees at 9 bases. The V and J ends lost 3 bases and 3 bases, in that order; junction bases with no gene match: 3. CDR1 SGHNT and CDR2 YYREEE come from the germline V gene (reference sequence). The CDR3 has 14 residues. The CDR3 DNA reads as TGTGCCAGCAGCTCACGGGACAGGGAAGAGACCCAGTACTTC. This gives the protein CASSSRDREETQYF.

CDR3 nucleotide sequence: TGTGCCAGCGGCCCGCACAGACAGCCCGAAAGCTCCTACGAGCAGTACTTC. Protein sequence: CASGPHRQPESSYEQYF. J is TRBJ2-7 and V is TRBV21-1; the table's D call of TRBD1 was not tested on the DNA. TRBV21-1 is classified as a pseudogene. The CDR3 spans 17 residues.

The V call is TRBV6-6, the J call TRBJ2-7, with TRBD2 matching 15 bases. CDR1 and CDR2 (germline): MNHNY, SVGAGI (reference sequence). The CDR3 runs 15 residues. The trim removed 5 bases at V and 4 bases at J, leaving 3 bases unmatched. The DNA of the CDR3 is TGTGCCAGCAGTCGGACTAGCGGGGGGGCGTACGAGCAGTACTTC. Translated: CASSRTSGGAYEQYF.

This chain joins TRBV5-1 and TRBJ1-6; 7 nucleotides line up with TRBD1. Germline V gives CDR1 SGHRS, CDR2 YFSETQ. The ends lost 6 bases at V and 7 bases at J; junction bases unmatched: 4. This CDR3 spans 13 amino acids. DNA of the CDR3: TGCGCCAGCACCAGGGGGGAAAATTCACCCCTCCACTTT. Translation gives CASTRGENSPLHF.

The V call is TRBV2, the J call TRBJ2-3, with TRBD2 matching 8 bases. CDR3 size: 16 residues. Germline values: CDR1 SNHLY, CDR2 FYNNEI. J lost 4 bases, V lost 7 bases, and 13 bases had no gene match. CDR3 region: CASKFRAGGAADTQYF. The CDR3 coding sequence is TGTGCCAGCAAGTTCAGGGCGGGAGGAGCGGCAGATACGCAGTATTTT.

The V gene is TRBV27, the J gene TRBJ1-4; 7 bases fit TRBD1. J lost 12 bases, V lost 5 bases, and 21 bases had no gene match. CDR3 length: 17 residues. From germline, CDR1 is MNHEY and CDR2 SMNVEV (reference sequence). The DNA for the CDR3 is TGTGCCAGCAGTCTCAAAGGACAGGCGCACTCTTCCGGGGAACTGTTTTTT. Its translation: CASSLKGQAHSSGELFF.

The chain couples TRBV5-8 to TRBJ2-5; D gene uncertain. V lost 2 bases and J lost 1, with 9 bases in between. CDR1 and CDR2 (germline): SGHTS, YDEGEE. CDR3 length: 14 amino acids. The CDR3 DNA is TGTGCCAGCAGCTTCGAGGTCAGCCAAGAGACCCAGTACTTC. Translating gives CASSFEVSQETQYF.